Each of the 14 T cell receptor beta chains below was sequenced from the same sample in a study of cytomegalovirus exposure and HLA in healthy donors. Some clones are missing from TCRdb's copy, which holds only in-frame ones; the method was immunoSEQ multiplex PCR. The repertoire consists of more than 95,000 clones, with roughly 88% occurring once and the leading ten covering approximately 4.9%. Sequencing input: PBMCs. These receptor sequences come from a man aged 18-30 years in good health and CMV-seronegative.

This chain joins TRBV27 and TRBJ1-2; TRBD1 matches 7 bases. The V gene's germline CDR1 is MNHEY and CDR2 SMNVEV (reference sequence). The CDR3 has 15 residues. V lost 4 bases to trimming and J lost 4 bases; unmatched junction nucleotides: 9. DNA for the CDR3: TGTGCCAGCAGTTCCCGTGAAGGGGGCCTCTATGGCTACACCTTC. Amino acids: CASSSREGGLYGYTF.

The gene calls are TRBV5-1 and TRBJ1-1, with a weak D call TRBD1 (5 bases). This CDR3 has 16 amino acids. V was shortened by 4 bases and J by 4 bases, with 20 bases between the two germline ends. Germline values: CDR1 SGHRS, CDR2 YFSETQ. CDR3 in DNA: TGCGCCAGCAGCCCCGTAGGGGAAGATGCCAGCACTGAAGCTTTCTTT. Its protein is CASSPVGEDASTEAFF.

V and J are TRBV19 and TRBJ1-1; D is possibly TRBD1 (5 bases). The V gene lost 7 bases and the J gene lost 0 bases, with 12 bases spanning the gap. Germline V CDR1 and CDR2: LNHDA, SQIVND (reference sequence). The CDR3 spans 14 residues. CDR3 sequence (DNA): TGTGCCAGTAATGGGGGGACGGTGAACACTGAAGCTTTCTTT. Translating it yields CASNGGTVNTEAFF.

This chain connects TRBV5-1 to TRBJ2-1; D is possibly TRBD2 (6 bases). Germline CDR1 is SGHRS and CDR2 is YFSETQ. Trimming shortened V by 0 bases and J by 9 bases, and 34 bases separated the two germline ends. The CDR3 spans 21 residues. The CDR3 nucleotides are TGCGCCAGCAGCTTGGGGGACCCACACCTCTCAGCGGGCCCCGGTCGGAGTGAGCAGTTCTTC. Residues: CASSLGDPHLSAGPGRSEQFF.

The chain carries TRBV30 and TRBJ2-4; possibly TRBD1 for D (7 bases). In germline, CDR1 is GTSNPN, CDR2 SVGIG (reference sequence). The CDR3 contains 13 residues. V lost 5 bases to trimming and J lost 8 bases, with 16 bases between them. The CDR3 sequence: CAWVQGGADIQYF. The CDR3 region has the DNA TGTGCCTGGGTTCAGGGGGGCGCGGACATTCAGTACTTC.

The chain is built from TRBV5-6 and TRBJ1-6; perhaps TRBD1 as D (6 bases). Germline V gene sequence: CDR1 SGHDT, CDR2 YYEEEE. The CDR3 extends over 14 amino acids. Trimming removed 7 bases at V and 9 bases at J, with 17 bases between. CDR3 DNA: TGTGCCAGCGGCAGAACAGGGCTAGCTTCACCCCTCCACTTT. This codes for CASGRTGLASPLHF.

V usage is TRBV7-9 and J usage is TRBJ2-7, with D maybe TRBD1 (5 bases). Germline assignment: CDR1 SEHNR and CDR2 FQNEAQ (reference sequence). CDR3 length equals 14 residues. V lost 5 bases and J 2 bases, leaving 13 bases between the germline ends. The CDR3 reads CASSPLQGPYEQYF. CDR3 DNA: TGTGCCAGCAGCCCCCTGCAGGGCCCCTACGAGCAGTACTTC.

The V call is TRBV7-2, the J call TRBJ2-1, with 8 positions matching TRBD2. Germline V gives CDR1 SGHTA, CDR2 FQGNSA. This CDR3 has 14 residues. The J segment lost 3 bases and the V segment lost 5 bases, leaving 3 bases of the junction unmatched. The CDR3 region has the DNA TGTGCCAGCAGCCGGGGGGGTGGCTACAATGAGCAGTTCTTC. It is translated as CASSRGGGYNEQFF.

This clone was recorded once. The chain couples TRBV27 to TRBJ2-1; TRBD2 matches at 8 bases. The germline V gene has CDR1 MNHEY and CDR2 SMNVEV (reference sequence). The CDR3 length is 13 residues. The V and J ends lost 0 bases and 9 bases, in that order; junction bases with no gene match: 1. This chain's CDR3 is CASSLSTSVEQFF. CDR3 bases: TGTGCCAGCAGTTTATCGACTAGCGTTGAGCAGTTCTTC.

CDR3 nucleotide sequence: TGTGCCAGCAGCTTAGCCGGGGGCTCTGGAAACACCATATATTTT. It codes for CASSLAGGSGNTIYF. This rearrangement joins TRBV7-9 to TRBJ1-3; tentative D call: TRBD1 (5 bases). Germline CDR1 SEHNR, CDR2 FQNEAQ (reference sequence). Trimming stripped 0 bases from V and 0 bases from J, with 6 bases between. CDR3 length: 15 residues.

This clone was detected ten times or more. This chain joins TRBV5-1 and TRBJ2-2; 15 nucleotides agree with TRBD2. This CDR3 spans 17 amino acids. J was trimmed by 2 bases and V by 3 bases; bases with no gene match: 2. Germline CDR1 SGHRS, CDR2 YFSETQ. The CDR3 sequence: CASSSGLAGGNTGELFF. The CDR3 DNA sequence: TGCGCCAGCAGCTCGGGACTAGCGGGGGGTAACACCGGGGAGCTGTTTTTT.

V usage is TRBV15 and J usage is TRBJ2-7; 8 nucleotides line up with TRBD1. CDR3 size: 14 residues. V dropped 0 bases and J dropped 5; count of bases not matched to a gene: 3. Germline V gives CDR1 LNHNV, CDR2 YYDKDF (reference sequence). The CDR3 DNA reads as TGTGCCACCAGCAGAGATGTGACAGGGGACGAGCAGTACTTC. Amino acids: CATSRDVTGDEQYF.

This chain links TRBV30 with TRBJ1-1; perhaps TRBD1 as D (6 bases). CDR3 length: 15 amino acids. Germline values: CDR1 GTSNPN, CDR2 SVGIG (reference sequence). Trimming removed 2 bases from V and 4 bases from J, with 17 bases in between. The CDR3 DNA is TGTGCCTGGAGTAAGCTGGGGGCGAGTCGCACTGAAGCTTTCTTT. It encodes CAWSKLGASRTEAFF. The full variable domain, in which reference TRBV30 and TRBJ1-1 provide the parts outside the CDR3, is SQTIHQWPATLVQPVGSPLSLECTVEGTSNPNLYWYRQAAGRGLQLLFYSVGIGQISSEVPQNLSASRPQDRQFILSSKKLLLSDSGFYLCAWSKLGASRTEAFFGQGTRLTVV.

The chain couples TRBV5-6 to TRBJ1-2; tentative D call: TRBD1 (6 bases). The CDR3 has 12 residues. Trimming shortened V by 0 bases and J by 6 bases, and 6 bases separated the two germline ends. CDR1 is SGHDT and CDR2 is YYEEEE in the germline V gene. The CDR3 DNA sequence: TGTGCCAGCAGCTTGGGGGACAATGGCTACACCTTC. This encodes CASSLGDNGYTF.